This T cell receptor beta chain was recorded in a study of blood T cells in healthy people across ages. The authors ran a second PCR of about 6 to 11 cycles using a sample-barcoded 5' primer and a J-beta primer mix. MiXCR, applied by TCRdb to the 5' RACE reads, yields one record per CDR3 protein. The sample records approximately 800,000 distinct CDR3 sequences, 58% being singletons. V dropped 5 bases and J dropped 11 bases, with 16 bases sitting between them. This CDR3 contains 12 residues. Per the germline V gene, CDR1 is SGHTA and CDR2 is FQGNSA. V is TRBV7-2 and J is TRBJ2-7, with a weak D call TRBD1 (5 bases). Sample: blood. This receptor was obtained from a man aged 25-40 years in good health. The CDR3 reads CASSALAWGEYF. The CDR3 DNA reads TGTGCCAGCAGCGCGCTGGCATGGGGCGAGTACTTC.